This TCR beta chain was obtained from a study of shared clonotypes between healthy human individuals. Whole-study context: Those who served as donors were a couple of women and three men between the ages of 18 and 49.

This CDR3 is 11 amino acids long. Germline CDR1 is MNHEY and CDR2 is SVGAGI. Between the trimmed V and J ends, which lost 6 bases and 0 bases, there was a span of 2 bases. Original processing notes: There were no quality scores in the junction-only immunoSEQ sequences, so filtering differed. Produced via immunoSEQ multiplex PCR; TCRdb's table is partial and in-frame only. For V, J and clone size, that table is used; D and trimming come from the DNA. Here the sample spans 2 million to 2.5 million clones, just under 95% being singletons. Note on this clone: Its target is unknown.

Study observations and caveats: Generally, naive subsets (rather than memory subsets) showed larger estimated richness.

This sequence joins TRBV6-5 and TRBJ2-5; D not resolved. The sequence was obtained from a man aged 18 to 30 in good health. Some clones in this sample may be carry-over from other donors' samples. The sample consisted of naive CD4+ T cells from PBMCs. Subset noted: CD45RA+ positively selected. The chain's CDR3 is CASSHQETQYF. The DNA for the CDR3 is TGTGCCAGCAGCCACCAAGAGACCCAGTACTTC.